The text below deals with one T cell receptor (beta chain). Its specificity is unknown. The entry originates in a study of CXCR3-negative and CXCR3-positive naive CD8 T cells. Study summary: The libraries yielded roughly 130 million TRB reads, about 1.5 +/- 0.3 million each.

This CDR3 is built from 13 residues. CDR1 SGDLS and CDR2 YYNGEE come from the germline V gene. Researchers prepared the TRB cDNA libraries using 5' RACE with UMI labels. No DNA is given; TCRdb re-called the 5' RACE reads and lists each CDR3 protein once. Across fewer than 55,000 distinct CDR3 sequences, the top ten clones capture around 1.4% of the sample. Study outcomes and limitations: Upon cryopreservation, CXCR3 expression partially decreased, and most assays used fresh PBMCs. Within a donor, both naive subsets shared TRBV-TRBJ usage, unlike memory cells.

Naivety in CD8+ T cells corresponded to a CD45RO-CCR7+CD27+CD95- phenotype. V and J are TRBV9 and TRBJ2-7; TCRdb's D gene call, TRBD1, goes unchecked for lack of DNA. The sequenced sample was naive CXCR3- CD8+ T cells from blood. Subset specified: CD45RO-CCR7+CD27+CD95- naive CD8+ T cells lacking CXCR3 (TNR3-). This sequence was found in a human donor in good health. Some clones in this sample may be carry-over from other donors' samples. This CDR3 reads CASSPGQRYEQYF. Looking up the rest from reference TRBV9 and TRBJ2-7 gives the full variable domain: DSGVTQTPKHLITATGQRVTLRCSPRSGDLSVYWYQQSLDQGLQFLIQYYNGEERAKGNILERFSAQQFPDLHSELNLSSLELGDSALYFCASSPGQRYEQYFGPGTRLTVT.